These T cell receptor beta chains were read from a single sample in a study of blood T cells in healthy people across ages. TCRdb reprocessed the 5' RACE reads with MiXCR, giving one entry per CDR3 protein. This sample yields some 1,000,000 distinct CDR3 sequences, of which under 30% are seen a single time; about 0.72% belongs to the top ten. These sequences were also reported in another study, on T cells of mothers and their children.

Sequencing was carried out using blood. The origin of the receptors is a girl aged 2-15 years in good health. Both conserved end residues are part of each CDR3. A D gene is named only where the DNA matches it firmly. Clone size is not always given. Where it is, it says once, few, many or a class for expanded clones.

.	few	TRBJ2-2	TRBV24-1	CATSDRVRTANTGELFF	TGTGCCACCAGTGATAGGGTACGGACGGCGAACACCGGGGAGCTGTTTTTT
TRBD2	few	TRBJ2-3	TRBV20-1	CSARGTSGGDSYTQYF	TGCAGTGCTAGGGGGACTAGCGGGGGGGACTCTTACACGCAGTATTTT
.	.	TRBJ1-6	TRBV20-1	CSASYRNSPLHF	TGCAGTGCTAGTTACAGGAATTCACCCCTCCACTTT
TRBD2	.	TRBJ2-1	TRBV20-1	CSARDEAGDRYNEQFF	TGCAGTGCTAGAGATGAGGCGGGAGACCGCTACAATGAGCAGTTCTTC
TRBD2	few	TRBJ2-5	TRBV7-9	CASSLVAGPGFF	TGTGCCAGCAGCTTAGTAGCGGGGCCGGGGTTCTTC
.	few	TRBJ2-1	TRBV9	CASSVRPAGVRSYNEQFF	TGTGCCAGCAGCGTAAGGCCAGCGGGTGTTCGCTCCTACAATGAGCAGTTCTTC
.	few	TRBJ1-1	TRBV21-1	CASSKSRMDTEAFF	TGTGCCAGCAGCAAATCGAGGATGGACACTGAAGCTTTCTTT
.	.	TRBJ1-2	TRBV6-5	CASGGGGFYGYTF	TGTGCCAGCGGCGGTGGGGGCTTCTATGGCTACACCTTC
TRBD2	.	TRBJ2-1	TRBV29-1	CSVEVWGGVYNEQFF	TGCAGCGTTGAGGTTTGGGGGGGAGTCTACAATGAGCAGTTCTTC
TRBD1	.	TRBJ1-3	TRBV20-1	CSARQGFSGNTIYF	TGCAGTGCCCGACAGGGGTTCTCTGGAAACACCATATATTTT
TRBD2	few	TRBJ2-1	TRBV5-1	CASSYISGSGNEQFF	TGCGCCAGCAGCTACATTAGCGGGAGTGGTAATGAGCAGTTCTTC
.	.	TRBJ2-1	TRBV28	CASSFYRGGVGEQFF	TGTGCCAGCAGTTTTTACAGGGGGGGGGTGGGTGAGCAGTTCTTC
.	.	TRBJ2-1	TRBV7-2	CACDGLLRSYNEQFF	TGTGCCTGCGACGGACTTCTGCGCTCCTACAATGAGCAGTTCTTC
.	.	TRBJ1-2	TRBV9	CASSVLGGGNYGYTF	TGTGCCAGCAGCGTACTCGGTGGGGGGAACTATGGCTACACCTTC
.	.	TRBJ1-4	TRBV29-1	CSRETFYKKLFF	TGCAGCCGAGAGACATTCTATAAAAAACTGTTTTTT
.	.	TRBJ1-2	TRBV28	CASKYPGIDGGYTF	TGTGCCAGCAAGTATCCAGGGATAGACGGTGGCTACACCTTC
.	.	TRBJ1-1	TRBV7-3	CASSSFDRTEAFF	TGTGCCAGCAGCTCCTTCGATAGAACTGAAGCTTTCTTT
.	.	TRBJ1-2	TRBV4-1	CASSPEALYGYTF	TGCGCCAGCAGCCCCGAGGCCCTTTATGGCTACACCTTC
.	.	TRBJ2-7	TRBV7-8	CASSYLGGPLLSEQYF	TGTGCCAGCAGCTATCTGGGCGGGCCCCTACTCTCCGAGCAGTACTTC
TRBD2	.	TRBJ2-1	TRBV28	CASSHSGNNEQFF	TGTGCCAGCAGTCATAGCGGGAACAATGAGCAGTTCTTC
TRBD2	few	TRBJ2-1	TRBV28	CATKSSGSWDEQFF	TGTGCCACTAAGTCAAGCGGGAGTTGGGATGAGCAGTTCTTC
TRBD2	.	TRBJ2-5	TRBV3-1	CASSQDQRGQETQYF	TGTGCCAGCAGCCAAGATCAGCGGGGCCAAGAGACCCAGTACTTC
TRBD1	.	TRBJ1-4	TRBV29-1	CSVEVVGGKDEKLFF	TGCAGCGTTGAGGTGGTAGGGGGCAAGGATGAAAAACTGTTTTTT
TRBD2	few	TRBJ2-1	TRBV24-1	CATSGTASGDLNEQFF	TGTGCCACCAGTGGCACCGCTAGCGGGGATCTCAATGAGCAGTTCTTC
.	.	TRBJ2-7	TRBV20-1	CSAREAAPYEQYF	TGCAGTGCTAGAGAAGCAGCCCCCTACGAGCAGTACTTC
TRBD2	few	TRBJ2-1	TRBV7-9	CASSLTLGLGRYEQFF	TGTGCCAGCAGCTTAACTCTAGGACTAGGACGTTATGAGCAGTTCTTC
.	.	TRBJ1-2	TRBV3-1	CASSRGGNYGYTF	TGTGCCAGCAGCCGAGGAGGGAACTATGGCTACACCTTC
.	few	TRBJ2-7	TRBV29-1	CSVEVRAGEQYF	TGCAGCGTTGAGGTCCGTGCGGGCGAGCAGTACTTC
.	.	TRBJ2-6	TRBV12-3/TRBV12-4	CASSLLTRDSNVLTF	TGTGCCAGCAGTTTGTTAACACGGGATTCCAACGTCCTGACTTTC
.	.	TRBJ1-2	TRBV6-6	CASSFLAGGFYGYTF	TGTGCCAGCAGTTTTCTGGCAGGAGGATTCTATGGCTACACCTTC
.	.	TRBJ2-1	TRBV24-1	CATSDPGSGEQFF	TGTGCCACCAGTGACCCAGGGTCAGGAGAGCAGTTCTTC
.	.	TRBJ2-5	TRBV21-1	CASSNGAGEWIETQYF	TGTGCCAGCAGCAACGGGGCGGGGGAATGGATAGAGACCCAGTACTTC
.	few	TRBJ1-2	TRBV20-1	CSARVQGGDGCTF	TGCAGTGCTAGAGTGCAGGGTGGGGATGGCTGCACCTTC
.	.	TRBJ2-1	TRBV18	CASSPLSVEQFF	TGTGCCAGCTCACCACTATCAGTTGAGCAGTTCTTC
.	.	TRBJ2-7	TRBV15	CATSRGKDTYEQYF	TGTGCCACCAGCAGAGGAAAGGATACCTACGAGCAGTACTTC
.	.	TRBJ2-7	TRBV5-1	CASSLGRPTYEQYF	TGCGCCAGCAGCTTGGGGAGACCGACCTACGAGCAGTACTTC
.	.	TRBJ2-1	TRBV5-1	CASSWSDSYNEQFF	TGCGCCAGCAGCTGGAGTGATTCCTACAATGAGCAGTTCTTC
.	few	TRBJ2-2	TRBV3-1	CASSQFYRDPTGELFF	TGTGCCAGCAGCCAATTCTACCGGGACCCCACCGGGGAGCTGTTTTTT
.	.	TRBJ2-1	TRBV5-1	CASSFDWEREQFF	TGCGCCAGCAGCTTCGACTGGGAAAGAGAGCAGTTCTTC